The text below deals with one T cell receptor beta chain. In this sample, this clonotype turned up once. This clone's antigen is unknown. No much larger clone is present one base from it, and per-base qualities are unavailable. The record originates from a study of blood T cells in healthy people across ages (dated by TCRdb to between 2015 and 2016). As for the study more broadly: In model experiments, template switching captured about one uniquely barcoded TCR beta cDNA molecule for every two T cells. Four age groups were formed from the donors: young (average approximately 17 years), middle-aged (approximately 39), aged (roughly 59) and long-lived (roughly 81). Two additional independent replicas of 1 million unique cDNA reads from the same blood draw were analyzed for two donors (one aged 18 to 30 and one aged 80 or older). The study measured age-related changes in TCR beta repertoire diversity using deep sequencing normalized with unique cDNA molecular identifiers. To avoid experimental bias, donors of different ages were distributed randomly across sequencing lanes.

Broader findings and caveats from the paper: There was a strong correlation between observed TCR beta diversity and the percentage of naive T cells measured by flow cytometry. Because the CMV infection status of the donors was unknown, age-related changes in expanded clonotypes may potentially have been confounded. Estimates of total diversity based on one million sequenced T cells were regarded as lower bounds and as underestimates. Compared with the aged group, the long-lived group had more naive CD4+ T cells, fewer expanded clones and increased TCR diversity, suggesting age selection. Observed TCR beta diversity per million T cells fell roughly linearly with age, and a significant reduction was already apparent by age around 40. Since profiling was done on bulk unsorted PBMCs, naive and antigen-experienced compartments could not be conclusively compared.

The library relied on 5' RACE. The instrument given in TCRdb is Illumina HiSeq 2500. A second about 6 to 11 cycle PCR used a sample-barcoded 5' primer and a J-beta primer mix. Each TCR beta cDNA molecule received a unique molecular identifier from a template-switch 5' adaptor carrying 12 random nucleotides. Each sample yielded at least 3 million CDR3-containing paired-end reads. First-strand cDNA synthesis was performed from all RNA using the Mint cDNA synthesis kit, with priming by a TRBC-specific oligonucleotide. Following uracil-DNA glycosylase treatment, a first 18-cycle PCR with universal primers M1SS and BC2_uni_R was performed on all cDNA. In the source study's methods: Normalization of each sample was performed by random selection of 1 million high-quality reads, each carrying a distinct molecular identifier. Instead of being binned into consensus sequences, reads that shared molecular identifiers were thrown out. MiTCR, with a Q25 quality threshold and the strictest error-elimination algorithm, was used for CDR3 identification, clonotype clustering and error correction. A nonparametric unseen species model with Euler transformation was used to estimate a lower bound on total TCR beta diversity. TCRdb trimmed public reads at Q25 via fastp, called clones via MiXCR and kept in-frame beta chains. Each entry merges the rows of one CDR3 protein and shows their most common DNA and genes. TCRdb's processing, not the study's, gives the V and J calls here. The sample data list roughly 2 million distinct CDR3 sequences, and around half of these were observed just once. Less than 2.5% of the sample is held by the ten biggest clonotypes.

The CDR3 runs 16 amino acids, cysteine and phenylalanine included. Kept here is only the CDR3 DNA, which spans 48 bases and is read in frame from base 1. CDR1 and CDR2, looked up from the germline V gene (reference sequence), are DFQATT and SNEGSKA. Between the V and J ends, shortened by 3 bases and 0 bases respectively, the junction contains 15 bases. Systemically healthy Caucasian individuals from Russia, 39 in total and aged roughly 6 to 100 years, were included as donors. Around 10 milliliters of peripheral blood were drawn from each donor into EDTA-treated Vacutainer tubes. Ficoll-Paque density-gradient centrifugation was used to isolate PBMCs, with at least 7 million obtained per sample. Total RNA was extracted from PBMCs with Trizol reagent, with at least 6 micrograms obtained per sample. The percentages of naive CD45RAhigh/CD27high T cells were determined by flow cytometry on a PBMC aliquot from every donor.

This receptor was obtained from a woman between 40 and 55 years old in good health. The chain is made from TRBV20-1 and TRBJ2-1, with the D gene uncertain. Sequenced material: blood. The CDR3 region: CSASDMGPNSYNEQFF. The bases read TGCAGTGCTAGCGATATGGGCCCGAACTCCTACAATGAGCAGTTCTTC.